What follows are 15 T cell receptor beta chains derived from one specimen sequenced in a study of vaccination and CD4 T cells after COVID-19. Regarding treatment: approximately 11-day PBMC culture with coronavirus spike peptide pools or control peptides (ViraFEST assay). For these TCRs, the target antigens are not known. Sequencing of DNA taken from cultured CD4+ T cells relied on the Oncomine TCR Beta short-read assay. TCRdb re-called the PCR reads through MiXCR, storing one row per CDR3 protein. The sample lists 17,000 or so distinct CDR3 sequences, roughly 23% occurring once. Sequenced sample: cultured CD4+ T cells from blood. These receptors all come from a human donor with COVID-19.

The J gene is TRBJ2-1, the V gene TRBV5-4; 7 nucleotides agree with TRBD2. V lost 5 bases to trimming and J lost 5 bases; unmatched junction nucleotides: 4. The CDR3 is made up of 13 amino acids. Germline values: CDR1 SGHNT, CDR2 YYREEE (reference sequence). The CDR3, as DNA: TGTGCCAGCAGGTCTGGGGGGGACAATGAGCAGTTCTTC. It codes for CASRSGGDNEQFF.

The chain couples TRBV7-2 to TRBJ2-2; either TRBD1 or TRBD2 may fit D (6 bases each). Germline V gene data show CDR1 as SGHTA and CDR2 as FQGNSA. This CDR3 region has 13 residues. The V gene lost 4 bases and the J gene lost 7 bases, with 10 bases spanning the gap. In DNA form, the CDR3 reads TGTGCCAGCAGCTCACAGGGAGGCGGGGAGCTGTTTTTT. Encoded protein: CASSSQGGGELFF.

The table lists this clonotype with a count of one. The junction does not match germline at one end; this may be a read error. The chain joins TRBV4-2 to TRBJ2-1; TRBD2 matches 14 bases. From germline, CDR1 is LGHNA and CDR2 YNFKEQ. There are 16 residues in the CDR3. Here the CDR3 DNA reads TGTGCCAGCAGCCAACCTTGGACTAGCGGGGGGCCTCCTTTGCACTTC. Its protein is CASSQPWTSGGPPLHF.

Only a few counts were recorded for this clonotype. This chain links TRBV21-1 with TRBJ1-1. TRBV21-1 is noted as a pseudogene. This CDR3 is 16 amino acids long. For the CDR3, the DNA is TGTGCCAGCAGCAAAGATCGGGGTGCGGCATACACTGAAGCTTTCTTT. This encodes CASSKDRGAAYTEAFF.

This clonotype has a handful of counts. The V call is TRBV11-1, the J call TRBJ2-1, with TRBD2 identical over 7 bases. Germline CDR1 is SGHAT and CDR2 is FQDESV (reference sequence). The ends lost 5 bases at V and 3 bases at J; junction bases unmatched: 10. The CDR3 loop spans 16 amino acids. The CDR3 region has the DNA TGTGCCAGCAGCAAAGGGACTAAACAAAGCTACAATGAGCAGTTCTTC. Protein product: CASSKGTKQSYNEQFF.

J is TRBJ2-7 and V is TRBV29-1, with 8 positions matching TRBD2. CDR3 length: 12 residues. The germline V gene encodes CDR1 SQVTM and CDR2 ANQGSEA. V trimming: 3 bases; J trimming: 12 bases; junction bases outside the gene matches: 10. CDR3: CSVEDVAGFGYF. The CDR3, as DNA: TGCAGCGTTGAGGATGTAGCGGGGTTTGGGTACTTC.

The table lists this clonotype with a few counts. CDR3 sequence reads: CASSYELLPLHF. The DNA of the CDR3 is TGTGCCAGCAGTTACGAGCTTTTGCCCCTCCACTTT. The rearrangement uses TRBV6-5 and TRBJ1-6, with D unresolved. The V and J ends lost 2 bases and 13 bases respectively, with 9 bases between them. The CDR3 contains 12 residues. Germline CDR1 is MNHEY and CDR2 is SVGAGI.

This clonotype came up a few times. This sequence joins TRBV10-2 and TRBJ2-2, with D possibly matching TRBD2 (6 bases). The CDR3 runs 14 residues. V was pared by 6 bases and J by 2 bases, with 10 bases between. Looked up from germline, CDR1 is WSHSY and CDR2 is SAAADI. CDR3 bases: TGCGCCAGCAGACTGGGACTCAACACCGGGGAGCTGTTTTTT. Protein sequence: CASRLGLNTGELFF.

In its sample, this clonotype was seen a few times. The CDR3 DNA follows: TGCAGTGCTCCCCTGGGGACCCCAGATACGCAGTATTTT. Its protein is CSAPLGTPDTQYF. The genes are TRBV20-1 and TRBJ2-3, with D possibly called TRBD1 or TRBD2 (5 bases each). CDR1 and CDR2 (germline): DFQATT, SNEGSKA (reference sequence). This CDR3 is built from 13 residues. Trimming pared 5 bases from V and 4 bases from J, leaving 13 bases between.

The table lists this clonotype with a few counts. CDR3 in amino acids: CASSIVGGPAYSNQPQHF. For the CDR3, the DNA is TGTGCCAGTAGTATAGTCGGAGGACCAGCTTATAGCAATCAGCCCCAGCATTTT. The genes are TRBV19 and TRBJ1-5; D gene uncertain. Between the trimmed V and J ends, which lost 1 base and 0 bases, there was a span of 16 bases. The CDR3 extends over 18 amino acids. The V gene's germline CDR1 is LNHDA and CDR2 SQIVND (reference sequence). Using reference TRBV19 and TRBJ1-5 for the parts outside the CDR3, the full variable domain is DGGITQSPKYLFRKEGQNVTLSCEQNLNHDAMYWYRQDPGQGLRLIYYSQIVNDFQKGDIAEGYSVSREKKESFPLTVTSAQKNPTAFYLCASSIVGGPAYSNQPQHFGDGTRLSIL.

The chain is built from TRBV7-6 and TRBJ2-5, with TRBD2 matching 11 bases. CDR1 and CDR2 (germline): SGHVS, FNYEAQ. V shed 1 base, J shed 2 bases, and the junction held 6 bases outside the gene matches. This CDR3 is 17 amino acids long. The CDR3 here is CASSLGGSGGEQETQYF. CDR3 DNA sequence: TGTGCCAGCAGCTTAGGAGGTAGCGGGGGGGAACAAGAGACCCAGTACTTC.

This clonotype is medium-sized in the sample. V and J are TRBV2 and TRBJ1-2; D not certain. This CDR3 is built from 11 residues. V gave up 6 bases and J gave up 7 bases, with 9 bases separating them. Germline V gene data show CDR1 as SNHLY and CDR2 as FYNNEI. The CDR3 DNA reads TGTGCCAGCAGACTAATGGGTGGCTACACCTTC. Its translation: CASRLMGGYTF.

The chain joins TRBV20-1 to TRBJ1-3, with TRBD1 as a possible D gene (5 bases). Germline assignment: CDR1 DFQATT and CDR2 SNEGSKA (reference sequence). The CDR3 sequence is 15 residues long. Trimming removed 6 bases from V and 0 bases from J, with 15 bases in between. The CDR3 is CSAPMPGTSGNTIYF. DNA for the CDR3: TGCAGTGCACCAATGCCGGGGACCTCTGGAAACACCATATATTTT.

The rearrangement joins TRBV5-1 to TRBJ1-1; 7 nucleotides line up with TRBD1. This CDR3 spans 16 amino acids. In germline, CDR1 is SGHRS, CDR2 YFSETQ. V was clipped by 0 bases and J by 1 base; unmatched bases: 6. CDR3 in DNA: TGCGCCAGCAGCTTGGAGACAGGGTTAGGGAACACTGAAGCTTTCTTT. Protein: CASSLETGLGNTEAFF. Based on the CDR3 plus reference TRBV5-1 and TRBJ1-1, the full variable domain is KAGVTQTPRYLIKTRGQQVTLSCSPISGHRSVSWYQQTPGQGLQFLFEYFSETQRNKGNFPGRFSGRQFSNSRSEMNVSTLELGDSALYLCASSLETGLGNTEAFFGQGTRLTVV.

The gene calls are TRBV11-3 and TRBJ2-5; 14 bases map to TRBD2. Germline values: CDR1 SGHNT, CDR2 YENEEA. V lost 5 bases and J lost 4; bases outside the gene matches: 3. The CDR3 sequence is 15 residues long. The DNA for the CDR3 is TGTGCCAGCAGCCCAGGGACTAGCGGGGGAGAGACCCAGTACTTC. It translates to CASSPGTSGGETQYF. The complete variable domain, with remaining parts taken from reference TRBV11-3 and TRBJ2-5, reads EAGVVQSPRYKIIEKKQPVAFWCNPISGHNTLYWYLQNLGQGPELLIRYENEEAVDDSQLPKDRFSAERLKGVDSTLKIQPAELGDSAVYLCASSPGTSGGETQYFGPGTRLLVL.